The rows below give T cell receptor beta chains drawn from one sample of a study of T cell repertoires in cytomegalovirus infection. From the reads, TCRdb called clonotypes with MiXCR, one entry per CDR3 protein. The profile covers about 360,000 distinct CDR3 sequences, with around 18% appearing a single time and roughly 8.7% taken by the ten largest. Material: PBMCs. Receptors originate from a human donor in good health (CMV status not recorded). Some clones in this sample may be carry-over from other donors' samples. CDR3s include the opening cysteine and the closing phenylalanine or tryptophan. The order of the fields is V gene, CDR3 protein.

>TRBV7-6
CASLRATGELFF
>TRBV7-2
CASSEWRSADTQYF
>TRBV19
CASSLAHRQTPGNEQFF
>TRBV27
CASSFSSLNTDTQYF
>TRBV20-1
CSASVGSYGYTF
>TRBV4-2
CASSQVGRGQPQHF
>TRBV6-2/TRBV6-3
CASSSLKAGPEETQYF
>TRBV7-6
CASSLAGDRDEQYF
>TRBV28
CASRQQGLPDTQYF
>TRBV20-1
CSAKLDSIYGYSF
>TRBV7-2
CASSLGISGRETQYF
>TRBV5-6
CASSFTDSPEAFF
>TRBV4-3
CASSQDHSSSSYNEQFF
>TRBV4-3
CASSQTRATNEKLFF
>TRBV2
CASTLRDEQFF
>TRBV20-1
CSASSASGGPNEQFF
>TRBV7-2
CASSVTSGWEDTQYF
>TRBV5-6
CASSLWYSGKVAKNIQYF
>TRBV28
CASRGRLAGLGEQFF
>TRBV6-5
CASTPGGVSTDTQYF
>TRBV19
CASTDFNSPLHF
>TRBV7-9
CASSFSGSDEKLFF
>TRBV20-1
CSAAEGAGDQETQYF
>TRBV5-1
CASSLAGVNYSPLHF
>TRBV7-9
CASSPLGGNNEQFF
>TRBV7-9
CASSSRGARAFF
>TRBV19
CASTGMRRGYTF
>TRBV5-4
CASSLDVTSGNTGELFF
>TRBV27
CATHGGANVLTF
>TRBV20-1
CSGSKLGEQYF
>TRBV7-6
CASSLSGSTEAFF
>TRBV18
CASSSAPAGGNEKLFF
>TRBV20-1
CSAREGLAGKNEQFF
>TRBV7-2
CASSPLRREAGELFF
>TRBV20-1
CSAARDGAYEQYF
>TRBV18
CASSPNEQYF
>TRBV7-6
CASSLESSGVQETQYF
>TRBV5-5
CASSFYPQVSGANVLTF
>TRBV7-2
CASSSRGLAGGRGANVLTF
>TRBV7-2
CASSLGTGTGELFF
>TRBV7-9
CASSLGTGKLDTQYF
>TRBV9
CASSVVRGERDGYTF
>TRBV20-1
CSAYLGTREGFGTDTQYF
>TRBV7-2
CASSFGQRSEETQYF
>TRBV19
CASSVTRRSGYTF
>TRBV11-2
CASSPRVLRLTNYGYTF
>TRBV12-3/TRBV12-4
CASSWVTQETQYF
>TRBV20-1
CSARDRASGTVTDTQYF
>TRBV12-3/TRBV12-4
CASRRVDNSPLHF
>TRBV12-3/TRBV12-4
CASSRRREGAQYF